The 12 T cell receptor beta chains below come from one sample, sequenced in a study of identical twins. In TCRdb, the 5' RACE reads were re-called with MiXCR into one record per CDR3 protein. The sample lists 400,000 to 500,000 distinct CDR3 sequences, approximately 15% occurring once. The sample was also linked to a second study, of yellow fever vaccine responses in identical twins.

The sample consisted of CD4+ T cells sorted from blood. The receptors derive from a woman under 30 in good health.

The table lists this clonotype with a few counts. V usage is TRBV20-1 and J usage is TRBJ2-1; D not certain. This CDR3 is built from 11 residues. Germline V gene lookup returns CDR1 DFQATT and CDR2 SNEGSKA (reference sequence). The V end was cut by 2 bases, the J end by 10 bases, with 9 bases between. CDR3 loop: CSARRREEQFF. The CDR3 bases are TGCAGTGCTAGAAGGAGAGAAGAGCAGTTCTTC.

The rearrangement uses TRBV20-1 and TRBJ1-6; D perhaps matches TRBD1 (5 bases). The CDR3 is made up of 13 amino acids. Germline-derived CDR1 and CDR2 are DFQATT and SNEGSKA (reference sequence). V lost 7 bases and J 5 bases, leaving 12 bases between the germline ends. The CDR3 here is CSGGGGDNSPLHF. In DNA form, the CDR3 reads TGCAGTGGGGGAGGAGGGGATAATTCACCCCTCCACTTT.

This clonotype showed up just a few times. The V call is TRBV5-1, the J call TRBJ2-1; D might be TRBD2 (6 bases). The CDR3 extends over 16 amino acids. The germline CDR1 and CDR2 sequences are SGHRS and YFSETQ. V shed 0 bases and J shed 3 bases, with 13 bases lying between them. The CDR3, as DNA: TGCGCCAGCAGCTTGGGACTAGTGGGTGACTACAATGAGCAGTTCTTC. Translating gives CASSLGLVGDYNEQFF. The complete variable domain, with remaining parts taken from reference TRBV5-1 and TRBJ2-1, reads KAGVTQTPRYLIKTRGQQVTLSCSPISGHRSVSWYQQTPGQGLQFLFEYFSETQRNKGNFPGRFSGRQFSNSRSEMNVSTLELGDSALYLCASSLGLVGDYNEQFFGPGTRLTVL.

This clonotype appeared many times. The V call is TRBV7-2, the J call TRBJ1-6; no firm D call. Germline V lookup: CDR1 SGHTA, CDR2 FQGNSA. Trimming removed 0 bases at V and 7 bases at J, with 13 bases between. CDR3 size: 16 residues. The CDR3 bases are TGTGCCAGCAGCTTAGCTGGTGGCAGCTGGAATTCACCCCTCCACTTT. This translates into CASSLAGGSWNSPLHF.

The chain carries TRBV15 and TRBJ2-7; TRBD2 aligns across 11 bases. CDR3 size: 14 residues. Germline V CDR1 and CDR2: LNHNV, YYDKDF (reference sequence). V dropped 8 bases and J dropped 0; count of bases not matched to a gene: 3. The CDR3 DNA reads TGTGCCACCCAAGGACTAGCGGGCTCCTACGAGCAGTACTTC. Translation gives CATQGLAGSYEQYF.

V is TRBV5-1 and J is TRBJ2-7, with 10 bases fitting TRBD1. In germline, CDR1 is SGHRS, CDR2 YFSETQ. The CDR3 totals 17 residues. V shed 4 bases, J shed 4 bases, and the junction held 14 bases outside the gene matches. CDR3 sequence: CASSPNDGRDRGYEQYF. The CDR3 DNA reads TGCGCCAGCAGCCCGAACGACGGCCGGGACAGGGGTTACGAGCAGTACTTC.

This clonotype has a handful of counts. The chain couples TRBV7-9 to TRBJ2-7; D is perhaps TRBD2 (6 bases). Germline loops: CDR1 SEHNR, CDR2 FQNEAQ (reference sequence). The V gene lost 3 bases and the J gene lost 2 bases, with 14 bases spanning the gap. This CDR3 region has 15 residues. The CDR3 DNA sequence: TGTGCCAGCAGCTTCTCGGCGGGACGAGCCTACGAGCAGTACTTC. Amino acid sequence: CASSFSAGRAYEQYF.

The V and J genes are TRBV27 and TRBJ2-2; unclear D gene. In germline, CDR1 is MNHEY, CDR2 SMNVEV (reference sequence). This CDR3 has 14 residues. V was pared by 2 bases and J by 7 bases, with 11 bases between. The CDR3 reads CASSLVDPNGELFF. The DNA for the CDR3 is TGTGCCAGCAGTTTAGTAGATCCCAACGGGGAGCTGTTTTTT.

This clonotype was picked up many times. The chain carries TRBV9 and TRBJ2-1; 8 nucleotides match TRBD2. Trimming cost V 5 bases and J 1 base; bases outside gene matches: 5. This CDR3 spans 15 amino acids. Germline V gives CDR1 SGDLS, CDR2 YYNGEE. CDR3 residues: CASSTGLASYNEQFF. The CDR3 DNA sequence: TGTGCCAGCAGTACCGGACTAGCTTCCTACAATGAGCAGTTCTTC.

V gene TRBV9 combines with J gene TRBJ2-2, with D possibly being TRBD1 (5 bases). The ends were cut back, 4 bases at V and 7 bases at J, with 14 bases in the middle. CDR1 is SGDLS and CDR2 is YYNGEE in the germline V gene. This CDR3 has 14 residues. This chain's CDR3 is CASSTQGVGGELFF. CDR3 nucleotides: TGTGCCAGCAGCACCCAAGGGGTTGGCGGGGAGCTGTTTTTT.

This clonotype came up a few times. This sequence joins TRBV30 and TRBJ1-6; no firm D call. The CDR3 consists of 11 residues. The V end was cut by 3 bases, the J end by 10 bases, with 7 bases between. Germline V gives CDR1 GTSNPN, CDR2 SVGIG (reference sequence). CDR3 coding DNA: TGTGCCTGGAGCGGTGCGTCACCCCTCCACTTT. This translates into CAWSGASPLHF.

Points on this clonotype: At one end the junction does not follow the germline gene, possibly because of a read error. The V gene is TRBV3-1, the J gene TRBJ2-5; 12 bases align to TRBD2. The germline V gene encodes CDR1 LGHDT and CDR2 YNNKEL (reference sequence). The CDR3 has 15 amino acids. For the CDR3, the DNA is TGTGCCAGCTGCCAAGCTAGCGGGGGGGTGGAGACCCAGTACTTC. Protein: CASCQASGGVETQYF.